This T cell receptor (beta chain) was identified during a study of CD4 T cells in relation to SARS-CoV-2 and coronaviruses. Study-wide findings and caveats: Monoreactive clones expanded significantly more to SARS-CoV-2 than crossreactive clones did.

Produced via immunoSEQ multiplex PCR; TCRdb's table is partial and in-frame only. Of some 35,000 clones detected, 88% appear once; the ten largest clones hold 9.2%. Notes on this clone: Its antigen is not known.

V shed 2 bases and J 2 bases; nucleotides not matched to a gene: 8. There are 17 residues in the CDR3. Germline values: CDR1 PRHDT, CDR2 FYEKMQ (reference sequence). This sequence was found in an adult with COVID-19. The chain uses TRBV13 and TRBJ2-3; TRBD2 matches 9 bases. Sequencing was done on a sample of memory CD4+ T cells from PBMCs. The CDR3, as DNA: TGTGCCAGCAGCTTATCCGTAACTAGCGGGTACACAGATACGCAGTATTTT. Protein product: CASSLSVTSGYTDTQYF.